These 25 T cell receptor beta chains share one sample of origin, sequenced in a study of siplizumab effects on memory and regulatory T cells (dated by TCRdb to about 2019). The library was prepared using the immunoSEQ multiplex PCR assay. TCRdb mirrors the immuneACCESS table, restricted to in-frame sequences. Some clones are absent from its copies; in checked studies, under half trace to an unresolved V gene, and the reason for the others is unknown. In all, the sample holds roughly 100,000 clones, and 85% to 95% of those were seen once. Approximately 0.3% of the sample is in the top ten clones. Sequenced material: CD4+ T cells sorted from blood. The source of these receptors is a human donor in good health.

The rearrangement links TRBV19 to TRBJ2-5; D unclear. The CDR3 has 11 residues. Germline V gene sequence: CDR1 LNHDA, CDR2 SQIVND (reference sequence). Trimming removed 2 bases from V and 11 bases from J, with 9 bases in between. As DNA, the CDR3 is TGTGCCAGTAGTATACAAGAGAAACAGTACTTC. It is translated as CASSIQEKQYF.

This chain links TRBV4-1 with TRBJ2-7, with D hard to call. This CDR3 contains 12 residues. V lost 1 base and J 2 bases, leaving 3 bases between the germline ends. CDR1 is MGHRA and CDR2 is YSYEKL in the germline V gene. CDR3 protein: CASSQVPYEQYF. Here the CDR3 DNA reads TGCGCCAGCAGCCAAGTACCCTACGAGCAGTACTTC.

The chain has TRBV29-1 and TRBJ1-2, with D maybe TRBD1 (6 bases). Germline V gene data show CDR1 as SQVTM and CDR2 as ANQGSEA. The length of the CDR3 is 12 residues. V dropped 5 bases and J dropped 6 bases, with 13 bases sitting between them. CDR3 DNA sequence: TGCAGCGTTCCCTCGGGGGCGAATGGCTACACCTTC. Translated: CSVPSGANGYTF.

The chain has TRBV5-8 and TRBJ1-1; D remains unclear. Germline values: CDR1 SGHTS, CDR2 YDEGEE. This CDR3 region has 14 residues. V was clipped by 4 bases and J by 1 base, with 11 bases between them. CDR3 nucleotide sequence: TGTGCCAGCAGCGCCGGGATCCCGAACACTGAAGCTTTCTTT. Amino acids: CASSAGIPNTEAFF.

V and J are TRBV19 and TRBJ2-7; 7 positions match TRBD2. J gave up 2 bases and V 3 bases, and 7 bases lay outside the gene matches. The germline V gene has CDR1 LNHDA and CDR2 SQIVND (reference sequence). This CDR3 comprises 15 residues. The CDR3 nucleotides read TGTGCCAGTAGTATGGGAGGGCTAGCGGCCTACGAGCAGTACTTC. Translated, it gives CASSMGGLAAYEQYF. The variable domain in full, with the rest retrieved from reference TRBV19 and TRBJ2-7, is DGGITQSPKYLFRKEGQNVTLSCEQNLNHDAMYWYRQDPGQGLRLIYYSQIVNDFQKGDIAEGYSVSREKKESFPLTVTSAQKNPTAFYLCASSMGGLAAYEQYFGPGTRLTVT.

CDR3 sequence (DNA): TGCGCCAGCAGCTTGGAGGGGTACAGCACAGATACGCAGTATTTT. It encodes CASSLEGYSTDTQYF. The V gene is TRBV5-1, the J gene TRBJ2-3, with D possibly matching TRBD1 (5 bases). Germline V gene lookup returns CDR1 SGHRS and CDR2 YFSETQ. The CDR3 runs to 15 residues. V was shortened by 0 bases and J by 0 bases, with 8 bases between the two germline ends.

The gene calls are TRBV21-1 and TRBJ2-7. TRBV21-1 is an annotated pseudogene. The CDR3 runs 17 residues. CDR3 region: CASSRGPDSERPYEQYF. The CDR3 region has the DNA TGTGCCAGCAGCCGAGGGCCAGACAGCGAAAGACCCTACGAGCAGTACTTC.

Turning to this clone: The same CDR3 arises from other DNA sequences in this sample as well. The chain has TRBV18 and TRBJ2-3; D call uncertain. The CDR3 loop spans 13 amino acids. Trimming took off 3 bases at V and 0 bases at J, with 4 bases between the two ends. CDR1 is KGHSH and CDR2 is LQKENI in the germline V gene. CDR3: CASSPPSTDTQYF. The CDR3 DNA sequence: TGTGCCAGCTCACCGCCCAGCACAGATACGCAGTATTTT.

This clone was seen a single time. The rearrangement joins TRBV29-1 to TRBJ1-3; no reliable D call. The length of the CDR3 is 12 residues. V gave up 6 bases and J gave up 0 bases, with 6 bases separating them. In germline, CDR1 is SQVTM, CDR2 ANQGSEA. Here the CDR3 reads CSVVSSGNTIYF. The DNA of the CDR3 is TGCAGCGTCGTGAGCTCTGGAAACACCATATATTTT.

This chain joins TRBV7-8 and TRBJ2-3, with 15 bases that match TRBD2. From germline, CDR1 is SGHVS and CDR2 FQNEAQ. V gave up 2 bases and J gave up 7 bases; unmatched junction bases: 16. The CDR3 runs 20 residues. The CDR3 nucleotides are TGTGCCAGCAGCTTACCACGGACTAGCGGGAGGGTCGGGGCGGCGAATACGCAGTATTTT. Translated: CASSLPRTSGRVGAANTQYF.

CDR3 bases: TGTGCCAGTAGTCCAACTTATAGCGGGGAGAACTACAATGAGCAGTTCTTC. This encodes CASSPTYSGENYNEQFF. This chain connects TRBV19 to TRBJ2-1, with 8 bases matching TRBD2. V lost 5 bases and J lost 3; bases outside the gene matches: 12. From germline, CDR1 is LNHDA and CDR2 SQIVND (reference sequence). The CDR3 length is 17 residues.

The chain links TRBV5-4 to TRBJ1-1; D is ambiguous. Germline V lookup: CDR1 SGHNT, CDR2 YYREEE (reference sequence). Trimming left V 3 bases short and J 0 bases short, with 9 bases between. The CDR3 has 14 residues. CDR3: CASSSVGMNTEAFF. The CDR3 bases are TGTGCCAGCAGCTCGGTCGGGATGAACACTGAAGCTTTCTTT.

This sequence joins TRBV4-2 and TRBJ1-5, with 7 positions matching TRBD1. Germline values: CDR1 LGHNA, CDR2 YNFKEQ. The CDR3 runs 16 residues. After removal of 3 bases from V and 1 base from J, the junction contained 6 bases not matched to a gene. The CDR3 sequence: CASSHEQGLSNQPQHF. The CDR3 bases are TGTGCCAGCAGCCATGAACAGGGGTTAAGCAATCAGCCCCAGCATTTT.

The CDR3 nucleotides read TGCGCCAGCAGCGGACTGACAGGGATCGGGTCACCCCTCCACTTT. This codes for CASSGLTGIGSPLHF. The chain carries TRBV5-1 and TRBJ1-6; 7 bases are a match to TRBD1. With V trimmed by 4 bases and J by 10 bases, 11 bases remained unmatched. Germline CDR1 reads SGHRS; CDR2 reads YFSETQ. The CDR3 is 15 amino acids.

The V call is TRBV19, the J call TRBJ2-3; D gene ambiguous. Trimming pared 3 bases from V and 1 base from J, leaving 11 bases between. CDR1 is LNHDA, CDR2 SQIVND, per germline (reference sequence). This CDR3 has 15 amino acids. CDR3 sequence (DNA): TGTGCCAGTAGTATCGCCAGCGTCGGCACAGATACGCAGTATTTT. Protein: CASSIASVGTDTQYF.

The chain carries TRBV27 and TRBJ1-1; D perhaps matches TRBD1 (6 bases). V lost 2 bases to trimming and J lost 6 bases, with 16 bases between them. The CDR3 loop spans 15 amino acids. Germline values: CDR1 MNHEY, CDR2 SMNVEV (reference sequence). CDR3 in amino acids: CASSLGVRGRSEAFF. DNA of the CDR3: TGTGCCAGCAGTTTAGGGGTCAGGGGCCGTTCTGAAGCTTTCTTT.

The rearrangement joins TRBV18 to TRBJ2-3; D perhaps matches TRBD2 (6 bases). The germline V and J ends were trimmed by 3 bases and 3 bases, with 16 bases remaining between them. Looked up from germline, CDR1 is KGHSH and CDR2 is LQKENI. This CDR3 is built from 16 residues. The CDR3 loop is CASSPFRERITDTQYF. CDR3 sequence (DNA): TGTGCCAGCTCACCTTTTCGGGAGCGGATTACAGATACGCAGTATTTT.

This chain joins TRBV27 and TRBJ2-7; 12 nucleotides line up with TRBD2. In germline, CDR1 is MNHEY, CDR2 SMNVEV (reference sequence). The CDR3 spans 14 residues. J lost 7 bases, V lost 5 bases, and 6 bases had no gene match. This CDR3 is CASSPSGRAGEQYF. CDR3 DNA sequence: TGTGCCAGCAGTCCTAGCGGGAGGGCTGGAGAGCAGTACTTC.

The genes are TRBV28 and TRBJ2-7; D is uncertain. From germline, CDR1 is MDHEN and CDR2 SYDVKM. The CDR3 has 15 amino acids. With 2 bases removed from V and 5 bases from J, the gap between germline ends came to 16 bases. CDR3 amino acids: CASSLARLGLNEQYF. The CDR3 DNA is TGTGCCAGCAGTTTAGCTAGGCTGGGCCTAAACGAGCAGTACTTC.

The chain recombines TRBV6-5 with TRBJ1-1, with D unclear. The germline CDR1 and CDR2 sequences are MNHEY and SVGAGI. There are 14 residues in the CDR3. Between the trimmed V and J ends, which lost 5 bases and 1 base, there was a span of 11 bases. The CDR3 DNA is TGTGCCAGCAGTCTCCCTGGCGGGAACACTGAAGCTTTCTTT. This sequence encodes CASSLPGGNTEAFF.

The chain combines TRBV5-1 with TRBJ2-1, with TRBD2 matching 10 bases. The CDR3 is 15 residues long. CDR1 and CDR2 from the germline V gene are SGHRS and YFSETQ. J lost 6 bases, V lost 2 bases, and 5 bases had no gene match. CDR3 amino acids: CASSFGLAGVNEQFF. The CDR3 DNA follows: TGCGCCAGCAGCTTCGGGCTAGCGGGAGTCAATGAGCAGTTCTTC.

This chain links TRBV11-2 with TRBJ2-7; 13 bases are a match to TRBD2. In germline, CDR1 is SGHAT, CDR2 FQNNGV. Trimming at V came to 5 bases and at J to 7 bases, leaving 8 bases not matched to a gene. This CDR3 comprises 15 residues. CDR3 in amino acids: CASSQTSGGIGEQYF. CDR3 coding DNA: TGTGCCAGCAGCCAGACTAGCGGGGGGATAGGAGAGCAGTACTTC.

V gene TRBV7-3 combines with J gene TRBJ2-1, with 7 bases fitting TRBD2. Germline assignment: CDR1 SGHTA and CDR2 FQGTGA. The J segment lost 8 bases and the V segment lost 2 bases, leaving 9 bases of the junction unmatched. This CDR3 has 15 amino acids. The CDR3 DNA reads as TGTGCCAGCAGCTTAGCCCGGACTAGTCTCGATGAGCAGTTCTTC. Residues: CASSLARTSLDEQFF.

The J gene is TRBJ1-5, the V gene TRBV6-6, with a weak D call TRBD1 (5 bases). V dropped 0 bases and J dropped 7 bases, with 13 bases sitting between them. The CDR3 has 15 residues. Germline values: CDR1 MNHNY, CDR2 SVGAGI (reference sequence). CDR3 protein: CASSYSEFGDQPQHF. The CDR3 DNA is TGTGCCAGCAGTTACTCAGAGTTTGGGGACCAGCCCCAGCATTTT.

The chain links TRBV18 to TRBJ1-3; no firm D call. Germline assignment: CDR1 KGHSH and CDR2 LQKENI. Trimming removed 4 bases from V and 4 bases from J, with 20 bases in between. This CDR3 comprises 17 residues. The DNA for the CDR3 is TGTGCCAGCTCACAAGTCCGGGCCCTTAAGGGAGGAAACACCATATATTTT. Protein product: CASSQVRALKGGNTIYF.